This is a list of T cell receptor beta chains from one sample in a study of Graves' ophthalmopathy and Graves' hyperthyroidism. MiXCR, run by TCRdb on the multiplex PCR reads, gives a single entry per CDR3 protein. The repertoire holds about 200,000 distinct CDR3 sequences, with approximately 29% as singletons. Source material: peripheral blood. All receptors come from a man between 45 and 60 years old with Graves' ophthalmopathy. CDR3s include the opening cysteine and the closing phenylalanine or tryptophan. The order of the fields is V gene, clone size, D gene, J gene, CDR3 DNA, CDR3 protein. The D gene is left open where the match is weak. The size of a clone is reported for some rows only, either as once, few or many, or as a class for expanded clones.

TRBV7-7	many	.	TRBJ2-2	TGTGCTAGCAGCCCCCGCATGGGGGGATACACCGGGGAGCTGTTTTTT	CASSPRMGGYTGELFF
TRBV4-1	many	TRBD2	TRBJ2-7	TGCGCCAGCAGCCCAGCGGGAGCATCCTACGAGCAGTACTTC	CASSPAGASYEQYF
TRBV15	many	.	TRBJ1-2	TGTGCCACCAGCAGCGCTCGGGGGGACTATGGCTACACCTTC	CATSSARGDYGYTF
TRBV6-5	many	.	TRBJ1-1	TGTGCCAGCAGGCCCGACAGTGTAAAGGTGAACACTGAAGCTTTCTTT	CASRPDSVKVNTEAFF
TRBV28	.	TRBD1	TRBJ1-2	TGTGCCAGCAGTCCCAACAGGGGTCGGGGTAAAAACTATGGCTACACCTTC	CASSPNRGRGKNYGYTF
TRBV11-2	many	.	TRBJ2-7	TGTGCCAGCAGCTTAGACCACCGGGACAACTACGAGCAGTACTTC	CASSLDHRDNYEQYF
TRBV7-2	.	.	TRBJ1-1	TGTGCCAGCAGTCTTGGACGGTCGAACACTGAAGCTTTCTTT	CASSLGRSNTEAFF
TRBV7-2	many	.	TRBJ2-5	TGTGCCAGCAGCCCCGGGAGAGGGGAGACCCAGTACTTC	CASSPGRGETQYF
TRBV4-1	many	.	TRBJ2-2	TGCGCCAGCAGCTTCCACTCCAGGGACACCGGGGAGCTGTTTTTT	CASSFHSRDTGELFF
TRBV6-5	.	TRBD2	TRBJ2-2	TGTGCCAGCAGTTACGGACTAGCGGGAGGTGGCGGGGAGCTGTTTTTT	CASSYGLAGGGGELFF
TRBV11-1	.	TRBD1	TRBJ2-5	TGTGCCAGCAGCCAGACAGGGGGTTATCAAGAGACCCAGTACTTC	CASSQTGGYQETQYF
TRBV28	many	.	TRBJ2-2	TGTGCCAGCTGTCTAGGCACCGGGGAGCTGTTTTTT	CASCLGTGELFF
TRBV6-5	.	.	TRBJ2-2	TGTGCCAGCAGTTCTAGGGCAAACGCGAACACCGGGGAGCTGTTTTTT	CASSSRANANTGELFF
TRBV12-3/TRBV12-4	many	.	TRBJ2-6	TGTGCCAGCAGTTTAACTGGGGCCAACGTCCTGACTTTC	CASSLTGANVLTF
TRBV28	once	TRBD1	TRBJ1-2	TGTGCCAGCAGTCGGACAGGCGGCTACACCTTC	CASSRTGGYTF
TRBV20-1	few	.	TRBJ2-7	TGCAGTGCGAGACCCCGGTCCAGGGTGGTCTCCTACGAGCAGTACTTC	CSARPRSRVVSYEQYF
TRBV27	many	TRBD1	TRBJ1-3	TGTGCCAGCAGGAAGGGACAGGGTGCTGGAAACACCATATATTTT	CASRKGQGAGNTIYF
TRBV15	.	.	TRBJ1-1	TGTGCCACCAGCAGCTTAGCAGGAAGCTTGGGCACTGAAGCTTTCTTT	CATSSLAGSLGTEAFF
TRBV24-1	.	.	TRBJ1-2	TGTGCCACCAGTGATCAGGACGGTACTTATGGCTACACCTTC	CATSDQDGTYGYTF
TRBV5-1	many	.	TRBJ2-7	TGCGCCAGCATCAACCGGATCGGGGGTACCTACGAGCAGTACTTC	CASINRIGGTYEQYF
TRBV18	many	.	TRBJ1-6	TGTGCCAGCTCACCACCGGGTTCACCCCTCCACTTT	CASSPPGSPLHF
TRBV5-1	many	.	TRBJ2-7	TGTGCCAGCAGTTTCGGACAGTCCTACGAGCAGTACTTC	CASSFGQSYEQYF
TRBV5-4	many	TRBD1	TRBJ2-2	TGTGCCAGCAGCCGGGGACAGGGCCTTCCATCCGGGGAGCTGTTTTTT	CASSRGQGLPSGELFF
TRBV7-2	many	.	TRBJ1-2	TGTGCCAGCAGCGCCTGGACTCGGAATGGCTATGGCTACACCTTC	CASSAWTRNGYGYTF
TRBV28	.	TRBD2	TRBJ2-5	TGTGCCAGCAGTTTACAACTAGCGGGAGGTGCACAAGAGACCCAGTACTTC	CASSLQLAGGAQETQYF
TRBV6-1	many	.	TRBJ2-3	TGTGCCAGCATGGGCCTCACAGATACGCAGTATTTT	CASMGLTDTQYF
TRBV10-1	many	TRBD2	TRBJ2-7	TGCGCCAGCAGTGAATCGACCGCCGGGACTAGCTTTTACGAGCAGTACTTC	CASSESTAGTSFYEQYF
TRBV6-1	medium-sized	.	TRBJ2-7	TGTGCCAGCAGTGCCGGCCCTGCAGCCACCTACGAGCAGTACTTC	CASSAGPAATYEQYF
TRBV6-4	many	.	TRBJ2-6	TGTGCCAGCAGCGCAGGGGCCTGGGACTCTGGGGCCAACGTCCTGACTTTC	CASSAGAWDSGANVLTF
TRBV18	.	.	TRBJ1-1	TGTGCCAGCTCACCAAGCAGCCGCGCTGAAGCTTTCTTT	CASSPSSRAEAFF
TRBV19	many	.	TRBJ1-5	TGTGCCAGTAGTATTGAAGGGTATTTCGATCAGCCCCAGCATTTT	CASSIEGYFDQPQHF
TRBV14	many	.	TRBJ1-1	TGTGCCAGCAGCCTGAGGGGAAGGATGAACACTGAAGCTTTCTTT	CASSLRGRMNTEAFF
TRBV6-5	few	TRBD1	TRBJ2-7	TGTGCCAGCAGTTATTCCGGACAGGGCCTGTACTTC	CASSYSGQGLYF
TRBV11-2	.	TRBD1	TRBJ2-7	TGTGTCAGCAGCTTTATTCCGGGACAGGGTCCCTACGAGCAGTACTTC	CVSSFIPGQGPYEQYF
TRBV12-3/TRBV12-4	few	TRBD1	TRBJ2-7	TGTGCCAGCAGACAGGGGGACATAAGCTACGAGCAGTACTTC	CASRQGDISYEQYF
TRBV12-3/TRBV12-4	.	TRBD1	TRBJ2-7	TGTGCCAGCACCTTGGGACAGGGAGCCTACGAGCAGTACTTC	CASTLGQGAYEQYF
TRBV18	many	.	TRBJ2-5	TGTGCCAGCTCACTTTCCTCGGAGACCCAGTACTTC	CASSLSSETQYF
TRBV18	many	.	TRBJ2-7	TGTGCCAGCTCACCAAGGGAGGCCTACGAGCAGTACTTC	CASSPREAYEQYF
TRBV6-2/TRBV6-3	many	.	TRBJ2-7	TGTGCCAGCAGCCCCGTGGCCTACGAGCAGTACTTC	CASSPVAYEQYF
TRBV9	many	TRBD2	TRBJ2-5	TGTGCCAGCAGCACACTCCCTGCGGGTACGGCTAGCGGGAGGCAAGAGACCCAGTACTTC	CASSTLPAGTASGRQETQYF
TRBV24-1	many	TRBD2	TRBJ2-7	TGTGCCACCAGTGACGGACTAGGCTTGCAGTACTTC	CATSDGLGLQYF
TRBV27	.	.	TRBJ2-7	TGTGCCAGCAGTCCCCTGGGACTTACAACCGGACACTACGAGCAGTACTTC	CASSPLGLTTGHYEQYF
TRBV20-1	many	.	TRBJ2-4	TGCAGTGCTAGAGTTGGACCACTGCGTACCAAAAACATTCAGTACTTC	CSARVGPLRTKNIQYF
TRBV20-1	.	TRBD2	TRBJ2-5	TGCAGTGCTAGAGATCCCATAGCGGGATATCAAGAGACCCAGTACTTC	CSARDPIAGYQETQYF
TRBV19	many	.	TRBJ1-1	TGTGCCAGTAGTCCCGGTATCGGCCAGGCGCTCACTGAAGCTTTCTTT	CASSPGIGQALTEAFF
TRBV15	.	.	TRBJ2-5	TGTGCCACCAGCAGAGATGCGGTAGTAGGGGAGACCCAGTACTTC	CATSRDAVVGETQYF
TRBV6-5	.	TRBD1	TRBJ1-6	TGTGCCAGCAGCCCCCGCGGGACAGTTGCCCTCCACTTT	CASSPRGTVALHF
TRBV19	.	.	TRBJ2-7	TGTGCCAGCAGTTTATCCCTAACTGGGGAGCAGTACTTC	CASSLSLTGEQYF
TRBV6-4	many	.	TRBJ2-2	TGTGCCAGCAGTTACCCCCCGGAGGGGGAGCTGTTTTTT	CASSYPPEGELFF
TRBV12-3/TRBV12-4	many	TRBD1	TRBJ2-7	TGTGCCAGCAGGCGGCGGGACAGGGTCGACGAGCAGTACTTC	CASRRRDRVDEQYF
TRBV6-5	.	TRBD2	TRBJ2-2	TGTGCCAGCAGTTATCGCGGGACTAGTAGAACCGGGGAGCTGTTTTTT	CASSYRGTSRTGELFF
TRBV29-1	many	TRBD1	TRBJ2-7	TGCAGCGTAGTAACAGGGGGCTTATTAAACGAGCAGTACTTC	CSVVTGGLLNEQYF
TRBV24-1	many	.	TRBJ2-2	TGTGCCACCAGTGATTTAAAGGATTTCGCGAACACCGGGGAGCTGTTTTTT	CATSDLKDFANTGELFF
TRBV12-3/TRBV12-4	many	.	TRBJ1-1	TGTGCCAGCAGGTTAGGGGGGAACACTGAAGCTTTCTTT	CASRLGGNTEAFF
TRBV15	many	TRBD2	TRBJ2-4	TGTGCCACCAGCAGAGATGAGTTAGCGGGAGCCAAAAACATTCAGTACTTC	CATSRDELAGAKNIQYF
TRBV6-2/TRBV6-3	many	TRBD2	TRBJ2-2	TGTGCCAGCATGTTGGCCGGGACTAGGAACACCGGGGAGCTGTTTTTT	CASMLAGTRNTGELFF
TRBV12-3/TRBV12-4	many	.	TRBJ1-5	TGTGCCAGCAGTTTCGGAGATCAGCCCCAGCATTTT	CASSFGDQPQHF
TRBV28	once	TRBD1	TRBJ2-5	TGTACCAGCAATTCCGGTTTCAGGGGGAGAGAGACCCAGTACTTC	CTSNSGFRGRETQYF
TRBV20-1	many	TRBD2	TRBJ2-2	TGCAGTGCTACGCGCCCGGCGGGAGTACGAGCCGGGGAGCTGTTTTTT	CSATRPAGVRAGELFF
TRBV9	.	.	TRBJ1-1	TGTGCCAGCAGCGTAGGGCCAGACCCAACCACTGAAGCTTTCTTT	CASSVGPDPTTEAFF